This TCR beta chain came from a study of blood T cell repertoires in COVID-19 (TCRdb year 2020). Concerning the study at large: Collaborator samples came from the United States, Italy and Spain and covered acute and convalescent phases of COVID-19. The prospective study material was composed of cDNA or gDNA derived from T cells, B-cell-depleted T cells, or PBMCs. Deeply sampled blood TCRbeta repertoires from subjects exposed to, actively infected with, or recovered from COVID-19 were included in the dataset. A freely available public database, intended as a resource for researchers studying the immune response to SARS-CoV-2, is where the repertoires were released. The samples were drawn from the first 160 participants of the ongoing ImmuneRACE study and from some 1,300 subjects provided by 6 global collaborators. A de-identified subject ID, COVID-19 status, age in years and sex were almost always included in the sample metadata. Where available, HLA class I and class II types were obtained from metadata supplied by the sample provider rather than from assay-based typing. What the research found in general, with its limitations: Clinical and demographic metadata were provided uncurated, with the amount varying by source and participant.

Points on this clone: Its antigen is currently not known. Per-base quality was not reported, and no clone a single base away is much larger than it.

The germline V gene specifies SNHLY as CDR1 and FYNNEI as CDR2. The CDR3 starts with the cysteine, ends with the phenylalanine, and has 13 residues. Solely the CDR3 DNA is kept, with 39 bases framed from the first base. Deletion took 4 bases off V and 5 bases off J, with a span of 11 bases between the germline ends. TCRbeta CDR3 regions were amplified from genomic DNA by means of the immunoSEQ Assay, a bias-controlled multiplex PCR. The authors' pipeline ran thus. The number of nucleated cells in each sample was estimated from the amplification of reference gene primers within the assay. To quantify the absolute abundance of each unique TCRbeta CDR3 rearrangement, sequence reads were collapsed and filtered. For each sample, productive Simpson clonality was calculated as the square root of Simpson's diversity index across productive rearrangements. TCRdb stores this immuneACCESS table with in-frame sequences only. Part of the clones is absent; in the studies checked, under half of the shortfall reflects unresolved V genes, and no reason is known for the rest. For V, J and clone size, that table is used; D and trimming come from the DNA. The sample records under 200,000 clones, 80% of which are singletons. Of the sample, 3% to 3.5% falls within the top ten clones.

Participants in the prospective study were aged 18 to 89 years, lived in more than 20 United States geographic areas, and enrolled through a virtual design. To assign participants to cohorts, the prospective study relied on clinical history that participants themselves reported in a screening survey and a study questionnaire. Recovered participants in ImmuneRACE Cohort 3 were defined by two consecutive negative NP/OP PCR tests, clearance by a healthcare professional, or resolution of symptoms. Each participant in the prospective study had whole blood, serum and a nasopharyngeal or oropharyngeal swab collected by mobile phlebotomists. Participants in the prospective study had the option to provide additional blood draws and questionnaires over a roughly 2-month period. Before DNA extraction, prospective study blood samples were shipped either frozen or at room temperature.

The chain couples TRBV2 to TRBJ1-1; the D gene is not confidently resolved. The sample consisted of PBMCs or T cells enriched from blood (not recorded which). This receptor was identified in a woman in her sixties who had recovered from COVID-19. DNA sequence: TGTGCCAGCAGTGGGGCCTTTGGGACTGAAGCTTTCTTT. It codes for CASSGAFGTEAFF. The CDR3 plus the reference TRBV2 and TRBJ1-1 genes for the other parts give the full variable domain: EPEVTQTPSHQVTQMGQEVILRCVPISNHLYFYWYRQILGQKVEFLVSFYNNEISEKSEIFDDQFSVERPDGSNFTLKIRSTKLEDSAMYFCASSGAFGTEAFFGQGTRLTVV.